What follows are 8 T cell receptor beta chains derived from one specimen sequenced in a study of immune heterogeneity within non-small cell lung tumors. For each sample, template was around 0.55 ug of bulk tumor genomic DNA. Multiple biopsies spaced far apart were taken from each primary tumor during surgery. Curative surgery was undertaken by patients, who had untreated, newly diagnosed non-small cell lung cancer. Multiplex PCR with 32 V and 13 J primers amplified TCR beta CDR3. A single record per CDR3 protein comes from TCRdb applying MiXCR to the multiplex PCR reads. The sample has 5,000 to 7,000 distinct CDR3 sequences, 20% to 25% seen once; the top ten hold over 7.5%. The sequencing input was lung tumor tissue. Every receptor here comes from an older woman with non-small cell lung cancer.

In its sample, this clonotype ranks as large. The chain couples TRBV27 to TRBJ2-2; D is undetermined. The CDR3 length is 15 residues. Trimming left V 0 bases short and J 4 bases short, with 9 bases between. The germline gives CDR1 MNHEY, CDR2 SMNVEV (reference sequence). Here the CDR3 reads CASSLSWAVTGELFF. For the CDR3, the DNA is TGTGCCAGCAGTTTATCTTGGGCGGTCACCGGGGAGCTGTTTTTT.

This clonotype is medium-sized within its sample. The chain combines TRBV30 with TRBJ2-7; perhaps TRBD2 as D (6 bases). The germline V and J ends were trimmed by 0 bases and 4 bases, with 13 bases remaining between them. Germline loops: CDR1 GTSNPN, CDR2 SVGIG (reference sequence). CDR3 length: 14 amino acids. The CDR3 reads CAWSVQSGGYEQYF. DNA of the CDR3: TGTGCCTGGAGTGTACAGAGCGGAGGGTACGAGCAGTACTTC.

With respect to this clonotype: The germline gene is not matched at one end of the junction; a read error may be the cause. The chain links TRBV12-3 or TRBV12-4 to TRBJ1-5; D unresolved. The CDR3 loop spans 11 amino acids. The CDR3 loop reads CAISFGQPQHF. The CDR3 DNA reads TGTGCCATCAGTTTCGGACAGCCCCAGCATTTT.

This clonotype is medium-sized. The rearrangement uses TRBV6-1 and TRBJ2-5, with 7 bases lining up with TRBD1. The J segment lost 2 bases and the V segment lost 4 bases, leaving 10 bases of the junction unmatched. The CDR3 runs to 16 residues. The germline gives CDR1 MNHNS, CDR2 SASEGT. The CDR3 here is CASSVGLARGQETQYF. CDR3 bases: TGTGCCAGCAGTGTGGGTCTCGCCAGGGGGCAAGAGACCCAGTACTTC.

This clonotype was picked up a small number of times. The chain links TRBV5-5 to TRBJ2-1, with 8 bases that match TRBD2. V was pared by 6 bases and J by 3 bases, with 5 bases of the junction left unmatched. The CDR3 sequence is 14 residues long. The germline V gene encodes CDR1 SGHKS and CDR2 YYEKEE (reference sequence). This chain's CDR3 is CASNEREFYNEQFF. CDR3 nucleotide sequence: TGTGCCAGCAACGAGCGGGAGTTCTACAATGAGCAGTTCTTC.

Worth noting for this clonotype: A much larger clone differs by one base, so this may be a read error. This is likely a read error, given that the CDR3 carries no conserved phenylalanine or tryptophan at its end. V and J are TRBV7-8 and TRBJ2-1, with D hard to call. The CDR3 totals 14 residues. Germline loops: CDR1 SGHVS, CDR2 FQNEAQ. V was trimmed by 1 base and J by 4 bases, leaving 8 bases between them. As DNA, the CDR3 is TGTGCCAGCAGCTTAGGGAGCTATTACAATGAGCAGTTCTTA. Translated: CASSLGSYYNEQFL.

In its sample, this clonotype is medium-sized. The chain links TRBV6-1 to TRBJ2-7, with 10 nucleotides matching TRBD2. The V gene end was trimmed by 5 bases and the J gene end by 7 bases; junction bases not matched to a gene: 14. CDR1 is MNHNS and CDR2 is SASEGT in the germline V gene. This CDR3 has 16 amino acids. The CDR3 protein is CASSPLLAGRPGEQYF. The DNA for the CDR3 is TGTGCCAGCAGTCCCCTACTAGCGGGACGACCGGGGGAGCAGTACTTC.

This clonotype rates as large. This chain uses TRBV7-2 with TRBJ2-7; D may be TRBD1 or TRBD2 (6 bases each). This CDR3 region has 15 residues. The germline CDR1 and CDR2 sequences are SGHTA and FQGNSA. Trimming removed 1 base at V and 0 bases at J, with 10 bases between. CDR3 loop: CASSLGGGISYEQYF. The CDR3 nucleotides are TGTGCCAGCAGCTTAGGAGGGGGGATCTCCTACGAGCAGTACTTC.